These 25 T cell receptor beta chains were sequenced from one sample in a study of shared clonotypes between healthy human individuals. Method: immunoSEQ multiplex PCR; TCRdb's copy keeps in-frame clones and lacks some. The repertoire holds 85,000 to 100,000 clones, with 68% as singletons. Specimen: memory CD8+ T cells sorted from blood. Subset given: CD45RO+ cells pooled with CCR7-negative TemRA cells. The receptors were gathered from a man aged 25-40 years in good health.

This clone was observed once. The chain is built from TRBV5-4 and TRBJ2-1; 8 nucleotides align to TRBD2. CDR1 and CDR2 from the germline V gene are SGHNT and YYREEE (reference sequence). Trimming removed 0 bases from V and 7 bases from J; junction bases left unmatched: 6. CDR3 length equals 15 residues. The CDR3 loop reads CASSLAGGPKNEQFF. The CDR3, as DNA: TGTGCCAGCAGCTTGGCGGGAGGGCCCAAAAATGAGCAGTTCTTC.

The chain is built from TRBV5-1 and TRBJ2-1; 12 nucleotides agree with TRBD2. This CDR3 is 19 amino acids long. Unmatched junction bases numbered 11, after V lost 0 bases and J lost 4 bases. Germline CDR1 SGHRS, CDR2 YFSETQ. In nucleotides, the CDR3 is TGCGCCAGCAGCTTGGCCCAACTTCTAGCGGGAGGGCCTTACAATGAGCAGTTCTTC. Translating it yields CASSLAQLLAGGPYNEQFF. Combining the CDR3 with reference TRBV5-1 and TRBJ2-1 gives the whole variable domain KAGVTQTPRYLIKTRGQQVTLSCSPISGHRSVSWYQQTPGQGLQFLFEYFSETQRNKGNFPGRFSGRQFSNSRSEMNVSTLELGDSALYLCASSLAQLLAGGPYNEQFFGPGTRLTVL.

This chain connects TRBV29-1 to TRBJ2-1; possibly TRBD1 or TRBD2 for D (6 bases each). Germline V gives CDR1 SQVTM, CDR2 ANQGSEA. The CDR3 contains 24 residues. Here the CDR3 reads CSADRLAKRPGHPQGGLSYNEQFF. In nucleotides, the CDR3 is TGCAGTGCTGACCGTTTGGCGAAAAGACCGGGACACCCTCAGGGAGGCCTCAGCTACAATGAGCAGTTCTTC.

The chain links TRBV7-9 to TRBJ1-1; a weak D match, TRBD1 (5 bases). V was pared by 10 bases and J by 4 bases, with 13 bases between. Germline-derived CDR1 and CDR2 are SEHNR and FQNEAQ (reference sequence). CDR3 length equals 12 residues. This chain's CDR3 is CATPGPLTEAFF. For the CDR3, the DNA is TGTGCCACCCCAGGGCCCCTCACTGAAGCTTTCTTT.

The V call is TRBV27, the J call TRBJ2-7, with 8 bases fitting TRBD1. Unmatched junction bases numbered 15, after V lost 6 bases and J lost 5 bases. Germline V CDR1 and CDR2: MNHEY, SMNVEV (reference sequence). This CDR3 comprises 16 residues. The CDR3 nucleotides are TGTGCCAGCAGCCCATCAGGGGGACAGGTATGGGACGAGCAGTACTTC. This translates into CASSPSGGQVWDEQYF.

This clone was observed at least ten times. The junction and the germline gene differ at one end; a read error may be behind it. The chain links TRBV6-1 to TRBJ2-5, with no clear D. Germline V lookup: CDR1 MNHNS, CDR2 SASEGT. The CDR3 consists of 15 residues. DNA for the CDR3: TGTGCCAGCAGCGAAGCGCGGCTAGACCAAGAGACCCAGTACTTC. It yields the protein CASSEARLDQETQYF.

This clone was detected a few times. The same CDR3 can be traced to other DNA sequences in this sample. This chain links TRBV28 with TRBJ2-1, with D unresolved. The germline V and J ends were trimmed by 1 base and 7 bases, with 5 bases remaining between them. CDR1 and CDR2 (germline): MDHEN, SYDVKM. The CDR3 consists of 12 residues. The CDR3 bases are TGTGCCAGCAGTTTATTCCCAAATGAGCAGTTCTTC. It is translated as CASSLFPNEQFF.

This clone was counted a few times. The chain carries TRBV28 and TRBJ1-3; D gene ambiguous. This CDR3 is 17 amino acids long. V lost 4 bases to trimming and J lost 0 bases, with 16 bases between them. Germline loops: CDR1 MDHEN, CDR2 SYDVKM. CDR3 residues: CASSSRAPRPSGNTIYF. The CDR3 DNA sequence: TGTGCCAGCAGTTCTCGGGCTCCAAGACCCTCTGGAAACACCATATATTTT.

This rearrangement joins TRBV5-4 to TRBJ2-3; maybe TRBD2 (6 bases). Germline lookup yields CDR1 SGHNT and CDR2 YYREEE (reference sequence). V was trimmed by 0 bases and J by 1 base, leaving 9 bases between them. The CDR3 has 15 amino acids. DNA for the CDR3: TGTGCCAGCAGCTTGGGCCCTAGCGGCACAGATACGCAGTATTTT. Its translation is CASSLGPSGTDTQYF. Complete variable domain (other parts from reference TRBV5-4 and TRBJ2-3): ETGVTQSPTHLIKTRGQQVTLRCSSQSGHNTVSWYQQALGQGPQFIFQYYREEENGRGNFPPRFSGLQFPNYSSELNVNALELDDSALYLCASSLGPSGTDTQYFGPGTRLTVL.

This chain links TRBV19 with TRBJ2-2; D could derive from TRBD1 or TRBD2 (5 bases each). V was trimmed by 3 bases and J by 6 bases, leaving 14 bases between them. Germline V gene lookup returns CDR1 LNHDA and CDR2 SQIVND (reference sequence). The CDR3 contains 15 residues. This CDR3 is CASSMVWGSSGELFF. The CDR3 region has the DNA TGTGCCAGTAGTATGGTGTGGGGGTCTTCCGGGGAGCTGTTTTTT.

The chain links TRBV29-1 to TRBJ2-2; D might be TRBD1 (6 bases). This CDR3 region has 13 residues. Germline CDR1 and CDR2: SQVTM and ANQGSEA. V shed 8 bases and J shed 3 bases, with 13 bases lying between them. The CDR3 DNA reads TGCAGCTACAGGGCTTGGGACACCGGGGAGCTGTTTTTT. Amino acid sequence: CSYRAWDTGELFF.

This clone was observed a few times. The genes are TRBV13 and TRBJ2-7; possible D gene TRBD1, 6 bases. Germline V gene sequence: CDR1 PRHDT, CDR2 FYEKMQ (reference sequence). Trimming removed 5 bases from V and 7 bases from J, with 36 bases in between. This CDR3 spans 20 amino acids. CDR3 DNA sequence: TGTGCCAGCAGCCTCTTTGCCCGACGGCTTGGCAGGGGCGCTACTCGGGAGCAGTACTTC. Encoded protein: CASSLFARRLGRGATREQYF.

The chain employs TRBV28 and TRBJ2-1; D could derive from TRBD1 or TRBD2 (6 bases each). Trimming removed 6 bases from V and 0 bases from J, with 12 bases in between. CDR3 length equals 15 residues. Germline lookup yields CDR1 MDHEN and CDR2 SYDVKM. The CDR3 bases are TGTGCCAGCAGGGTCGGGGGCACCTCCTACAATGAGCAGTTCTTC. Its translation: CASRVGGTSYNEQFF.

The chain has TRBV7-6 and TRBJ2-3; D is unresolved. V gave up 7 bases and J gave up 2 bases, with 16 bases separating them. Germline V gene lookup returns CDR1 SGHVS and CDR2 FNYEAQ. This CDR3 is 15 amino acids long. The CDR3 loop reads CASTLQHLFTDTQYF. Written as DNA, the CDR3 is TGTGCCAGCACCCTGCAGCACCTTTTCACAGATACGCAGTATTTT.

The sample holds a few counts of this clone. This chain connects TRBV5-8 to TRBJ2-3; 9 bases agree with TRBD2. The CDR3 loop spans 16 amino acids. J gave up 1 base and V 4 bases, and 7 bases lay outside the gene matches. Germline values: CDR1 SGHTS, CDR2 YDEGEE. CDR3 in amino acids: CASSVLAGVGTDTQYF. The CDR3 DNA reads as TGTGCCAGCAGCGTCTTAGCGGGAGTGGGCACAGATACGCAGTATTTT.

The V gene is TRBV29-1, the J gene TRBJ1-2, with D maybe TRBD1 (5 bases). The CDR3 length is 14 residues. V was trimmed by 7 bases and J by 0 bases, leaving 15 bases between them. Germline V CDR1 and CDR2: SQVTM, ANQGSEA. The CDR3 is CSAGRGDSNYGYTF. Written as DNA, the CDR3 is TGCAGCGCGGGTCGGGGGGACTCTAACTATGGCTACACCTTC.

The table lists this clone with a count of one. CDR3 amino acids: CASSPDSLAGLRNEQFF. CDR3 sequence (DNA): TGTGCCAGCTCACCAGATTCACTAGCGGGACTAAGGAATGAGCAGTTCTTC. The chain combines TRBV18 with TRBJ2-1; 10 bases match TRBD2. Looked up from germline, CDR1 is KGHSH and CDR2 is LQKENI. The CDR3 length is 17 residues. The junction had 11 bases not matched to a gene; V was cut back by 2 bases and J by 7 bases.

This clone was detected a few times. The chain is built from TRBV6-1 and TRBJ2-1; D gene uncertain. V gave up 2 bases and J gave up 1 base, with 15 bases separating them. CDR1 is MNHNS and CDR2 is SASEGT in the germline V gene. This CDR3 is 17 amino acids long. The CDR3 loop reads CASSEISGRASYNEQFF. The CDR3 DNA is TGTGCCAGCAGTGAAATATCGGGTCGGGCATCCTACAATGAGCAGTTCTTC.

This clone occurred many times. The same CDR3 is also encoded by other DNA sequences in this sample. This chain links TRBV28 with TRBJ1-2, with unresolved D. V was pared by 6 bases and J by 2 bases, with 4 bases between. There are 11 residues in the CDR3. Germline V lookup: CDR1 MDHEN, CDR2 SYDVKM. The CDR3 is CASSRNYGYTF. The DNA for the CDR3 is TGTGCCAGCAGCCGAAACTATGGCTACACCTTC.

The rearrangement uses TRBV21-1 and TRBJ2-7; the table's D call of TRBD2 was not tested on the DNA. TRBV21-1 is assigned pseudogene status. This CDR3 is built from 17 residues. The CDR3 region is CASSKGGEKRDSYEQYF. Here the CDR3 DNA reads TGTGCCAGCAGCAAAGGGGGGGAAAAGCGGGATTCCTACGAGCAGTACTTC.

The V and J genes are TRBV28 and TRBJ2-7; TRBD2 agrees at 9 bases. Germline assignment: CDR1 MDHEN and CDR2 SYDVKM. This CDR3 spans 16 amino acids. J lost 2 bases, V lost 3 bases, and 8 bases had no gene match. The CDR3 is CASSFHLAGLTYEQYF. The CDR3 nucleotides are TGTGCCAGCAGTTTTCATCTAGCGGGACTTACCTACGAGCAGTACTTC.

This clone appeared a single time. V is TRBV6-5 and J is TRBJ2-7; TRBD1 agrees at 11 bases. Germline CDR1 MNHEY, CDR2 SVGAGI. Germline trimming cut 4 bases from V and 3 bases from J; bases unmatched to any gene: 2. The CDR3 spans 14 residues. The CDR3 bases are TGTGCCAGCAGTTGGGGGACAGGGGGCTACGAGCAGTACTTC. Amino acid sequence: CASSWGTGGYEQYF.

The chain couples TRBV19 to TRBJ2-2; D could derive from TRBD1 or TRBD2 (5 bases each). This CDR3 contains 15 residues. V was cut by 5 bases and J by 4 bases, with 14 bases left in between. Looked up from germline, CDR1 is LNHDA and CDR2 is SQIVND (reference sequence). CDR3 DNA sequence: TGTGCCAGTAGTGGGACCGCGGATACCACCGGGGAGCTGTTTTTT. Protein: CASSGTADTTGELFF.

This clone was seen a handful of times. The sample holds other DNA sequences that translate to the same CDR3. As DNA, the CDR3 is TGTGCCAGCAGCTTAGACGGGAGCTCCTACAATGAGCAGTTCTTC. This sequence encodes CASSLDGSSYNEQFF. This rearrangement joins TRBV11-3 to TRBJ2-1, with a tentative D call TRBD2 (6 bases). The CDR3 consists of 15 residues. V lost 0 bases and J lost 0, with 6 bases in between. Germline V gene sequence: CDR1 SGHNT, CDR2 YENEEA.

V and J are TRBV5-5 and TRBJ2-7, with a possible D match to TRBD2 (5 bases). CDR1 and CDR2 from the germline V gene are SGHKS and YYEKEE (reference sequence). The CDR3 covers 15 residues. Trimming took 3 bases from V and 0 from J, leaving 13 bases between them. CDR3 sequence (DNA): TGTGCCAGCAGCTCCGGACGGGGATTCTCCTACGAGCAGTACTTC. This encodes CASSSGRGFSYEQYF.